Each of the 6 T cell receptor beta chains below was sequenced from the same sample in a study of blood T cell repertoires in COVID-19. This table comes from immunoSEQ multiplex PCR, and its TCRdb copy is limited to in-frame clones, with some not included. The sample holds some 170,000 clones; more than 75% are singletons and the top ten take around 8.1%. The sample consisted of peripheral blood. The receptors stem from a woman aged 50 to 65 with active or convalescent COVID-19.

This sequence joins TRBV7-2 and TRBJ2-7; 8 bases line up with TRBD2. The germline V gene encodes CDR1 SGHTA and CDR2 FQGNSA. The CDR3 is made up of 15 amino acids. V was pared by 5 bases and J by 1 base, with 7 bases of the junction left unmatched. The CDR3 nucleotides are TGTGCCAGCAGCCCGGCGGTAGCGGGATCCTACGAGCAGTACTTC. Amino acid sequence: CASSPAVAGSYEQYF.

Many counts were recorded for this clone. The V and J genes are TRBV4-3 and TRBJ1-1, with 10 nucleotides matching TRBD1. CDR3 length equals 16 residues. The V segment lost 0 bases and the J segment 3 bases; nucleotides outside the gene matches: 4. From germline, CDR1 is LGHNA and CDR2 YSLEER. This CDR3 is CASSQEATGGYTEAFF. DNA of the CDR3: TGCGCCAGCAGCCAAGAGGCGACAGGGGGCTACACTGAAGCTTTCTTT.

This sequence joins TRBV7-2 and TRBJ1-6; D might be TRBD1 (5 bases). V was shortened by 5 bases and J by 5 bases, with 13 bases between the two germline ends. Germline V CDR1 and CDR2: SGHTA, FQGNSA. This CDR3 is built from 15 residues. CDR3 in DNA: TGTGCCAGCAGCGTACAGGTTTGGGATAATTCACCCCTCCACTTT. It codes for CASSVQVWDNSPLHF.

This chain joins TRBV28 and TRBJ2-1; D may be TRBD1 (6 bases). The CDR3 contains 16 residues. Per the germline V gene, CDR1 is MDHEN and CDR2 is SYDVKM. The V gene lost 8 bases and the J gene lost 0 bases, with 17 bases spanning the gap. CDR3 amino acids: CASAPGAASSYNEQFF. The CDR3 DNA follows: TGTGCCAGCGCCCCAGGGGCCGCGAGCTCCTACAATGAGCAGTTCTTC.

The J gene is TRBJ2-1, the V gene TRBV7-2; no firm D call. Germline V gene data show CDR1 as SGHTA and CDR2 as FQGNSA. Trimming removed 4 bases from V and 1 base from J, with 5 bases in between. The CDR3 consists of 13 residues. For the CDR3, the DNA is TGTGCCAGCAGCTCTTTTTCCTACAATGAGCAGTTCTTC. It translates to CASSSFSYNEQFF.

The chain is built from TRBV2 and TRBJ1-1, with D perhaps TRBD1 (6 bases). The CDR3 runs to 16 residues. The V gene lost 4 bases and the J gene lost 4 bases, with 19 bases spanning the gap. Looked up from germline, CDR1 is SNHLY and CDR2 is FYNNEI. This CDR3 reads CASSATGPNRGTEAFF. CDR3 in DNA: TGTGCCAGCAGTGCGACAGGCCCCAATAGAGGCACTGAAGCTTTCTTT.